This T cell receptor beta chain was captured in a study of blood T cell repertoires in COVID-19. Across the study: Researchers got acute and convalescent COVID-19 samples from the United States, Italy and Spain. Sample material is recorded as cDNA or gDNA derived from T cells, B-cell-depleted T cells, or PBMCs.

The germline gives CDR1 WNHNN, CDR2 SYGVQD (reference sequence). The CDR3 consists of 13 residues. The V gene end was trimmed by 4 bases and the J gene end by 9 bases; junction bases not matched to a gene: 4. As processed by the authors: How many nucleated cells were present was estimated from reference gene primer amplification. Generated by immunoSEQ multiplex PCR, the TCRdb table keeps only in-frame clones and is missing some. The V and J calls and clone size were taken over from that table, and D and trimming were inferred from the DNA. The sample has tens of thousands of clones, more than 70% seen once.

The sequence was obtained from a man aged 55 to 70 with COVID-19, enrolled during active disease. Input material: peripheral blood. The chain joins TRBV10-1 to TRBJ2-1; 9 bases fit TRBD2. DNA for the CDR3: TGCGCCAGCAGTGGGTTGACTAGCGGTGAGCAGTTCTTC. Its protein product is CASSGLTSGEQFF.